Included here is one TCR beta chain sequence, with context. It lacks a known antigen. No clone much larger than this one lies a single base away; base qualities are absent. Looking up the germline V gene yields CDR1 SGHRS and CDR2 YFSETQ. The germline V and J ends show losses of 0 bases and 7 bases respectively, and no gene match explains 4 bases of the junction. There are 14 amino acids in the CDR3, from cysteine to phenylalanine inclusive. The only DNA kept is the CDR3, 42 bases in frame from the first base. This entry belongs to a study of immune reconstitution after stem cell transplant in scleroderma (dated by TCRdb to 2016 to 2017). The library was generated by RT-PCR. For sequencing, an Illumina MiSeq was employed. TCRdb reanalyzed the raw reads on its own, using fastp at Q25 for trimming and MiXCR for clone calling, and kept in-frame beta chains. Rows with one shared CDR3 protein collapse into an entry with the most common genes and DNA. Present in this sample are around 5,600 distinct CDR3 sequences, roughly 8% of which were seen just once. The top ten hold roughly 9.1% of the sample.

Collection took place before or after autologous hematopoietic stem cell transplantation (not recorded which). The sequence links TRBV5-1 to TRBJ2-1, with TRBD2 matching 7 junction bases. The clonotype was recovered from a male donor with systemic sclerosis. The CDR3 region has the sequence CASSLEAGENEQFF. The nucleotide sequence is TGCGCCAGCAGCTTGGAGGCGGGGGAAAATGAGCAGTTCTTC. Here the CDR3 is joined to the reference TRBV5-1 and TRBJ2-1 genes, and the full variable domain is: KAGVTQTPRYLIKTRGQQVTLSCSPISGHRSVSWYQQTPGQGLQFLFEYFSETQRNKGNFPGRFSGRQFSNSRSEMNVSTLELGDSALYLCASSLEAGENEQFFGPGTRLTVL.